This record looks at one T cell receptor (beta chain) sequence and its context. No antigen is known for it. This may stem from a read error, because a much larger clone lies one nucleotide away. Arm-PCR with iRepertoire HTBI primers amplified the CDR3 regions for these TCR beta libraries. Each CDR3 protein is one row after TCRdb ran MiXCR on the multiplex PCR reads. The sample consists of about 200,000 distinct CDR3 sequences, around 18% of them appearing once. Time point indicated: newly diagnosed GD, antithyroid drugs for less than 3 months. With RNA extracted from PBMCs as input, the TCR library was made. This sample stems from a study of regulatory T cells in long-lasting Graves disease. Whole-study findings and limits: Lower TCR diversity characterized persistent Graves' patients relative to newly diagnosed patients.

Germline V lookup: CDR1 SNHLY, CDR2 FYNNEI. The CDR3 is 16 residues long. The junction had 8 bases not matched to a gene; V was cut back by 6 bases and J by 5 bases. The clonotype originates from a female donor with Graves disease. The sequenced sample was peripheral blood mononuclear cells (PBMCs), obtained at new diagnosis, from a patient treated with antithyroid drugs. The rearrangement links TRBV2 to TRBJ2-2; 11 bases are a match to TRBD1. The CDR3 protein is CASSWTGGGSTGELFF. The CDR3 DNA sequence: TGTGCCAGCAGCTGGACAGGGGGCGGGAGTACCGGGGAGCTGTTTTTT.